A single sample is the source of the 20 T cell receptor beta chains below, sequenced in a study of CD8 T cells in Susac syndrome. Random hexamers served to reverse transcribe roughly 0.45 to 1 ug RNA. TCRdb used MiXCR to reprocess the immunoSEQ multiplex PCR reads, holding one entry per CDR3 protein. In the table there are 150,000 to 200,000 distinct CDR3 sequences, about 95% of which are singletons. Sequencing was carried out using CD8+ T cells from PBMCs. The source of these receptors is a human donor with Susac syndrome.

This clonotype appeared a single time. This chain uses TRBV7-9 with TRBJ2-3; perhaps TRBD2 as D (6 bases). CDR1 and CDR2 (germline): SEHNR, FQNEAQ (reference sequence). CDR3 size: 14 residues. V lost 6 bases to trimming and J lost 2 bases, with 12 bases between them. In nucleotides, the CDR3 is TGTGCCAGCAGAGCCCCGGGGGACACAGATACGCAGTATTTT. It yields the protein CASRAPGDTDTQYF.

This sequence joins TRBV28 and TRBJ2-3, with 11 nucleotides matching TRBD2. The CDR3 is made up of 18 amino acids. Germline assignment: CDR1 MDHEN and CDR2 SYDVKM. The J segment lost 2 bases and the V segment lost 6 bases, leaving 13 bases of the junction unmatched. DNA of the CDR3: TGTGCCAGCAGCGAGACCGCCCTAGCGGGGGGTTCCACAGATACGCAGTATTTT. It specifies CASSETALAGGSTDTQYF.

J is TRBJ2-5 and V is TRBV7-9, with a weak D call TRBD1 (5 bases). This CDR3 has 13 amino acids. Trimming took 6 bases from V and 0 from J, leaving 8 bases between them. Germline loops: CDR1 SEHNR, CDR2 FQNEAQ (reference sequence). The CDR3 protein is CASRGPYQETQYF. The CDR3 coding sequence is TGTGCCAGCAGGGGGCCGTACCAAGAGACCCAGTACTTC.

The chain has TRBV4-1 and TRBJ2-3, with D possibly matching TRBD2 (5 bases). V was shortened by 1 base and J by 5 bases, with 13 bases between the two germline ends. This CDR3 is built from 15 residues. From germline, CDR1 is MGHRA and CDR2 YSYEKL. The CDR3 sequence is CASSQVGVDGDTQYF. Written as DNA, the CDR3 is TGCGCCAGCAGCCAAGTCGGGGTGGATGGAGATACGCAGTATTTT.

This chain links TRBV18 with TRBJ2-7, with a tentative D call TRBD1 (5 bases). This CDR3 has 13 residues. From germline, CDR1 is KGHSH and CDR2 LQKENI. Trimming pared 2 bases from V and 4 bases from J, leaving 9 bases between. CDR3 in DNA: TGTGCCAGCTCACCATCAGGGAATTACGAGCAGTACTTC. This codes for CASSPSGNYEQYF.

This clonotype was detected only once. V is TRBV7-3 and J is TRBJ2-1; 10 bases agree with TRBD2. V dropped 5 bases and J dropped 6; count of bases not matched to a gene: 13. The CDR3 has 17 amino acids. In germline, CDR1 is SGHTA, CDR2 FQGTGA. The CDR3 sequence: CASSESSSGSIPNEQFF. DNA of the CDR3: TGTGCCAGCAGCGAATCATCTAGCGGGAGCATCCCCAATGAGCAGTTCTTC.

The V and J genes are TRBV5-1 and TRBJ1-1, with D uncertain. CDR3 length: 16 amino acids. CDR1 is SGHRS and CDR2 is YFSETQ in the germline V gene. Trimming left V 4 bases short and J 3 bases short, with 19 bases between. The DNA for the CDR3 is TGCGCCAGCAGCCCCGGGCCGGAGGGTTCCCACACTGAAGCTTTCTTT. It codes for CASSPGPEGSHTEAFF. The whole variable domain, remainder taken from reference TRBV5-1 and TRBJ1-1, is KAGVTQTPRYLIKTRGQQVTLSCSPISGHRSVSWYQQTPGQGLQFLFEYFSETQRNKGNFPGRFSGRQFSNSRSEMNVSTLELGDSALYLCASSPGPEGSHTEAFFGQGTRLTVV.

This chain uses TRBV6-5 with TRBJ1-5; a possible D gene is TRBD1 (5 bases). Deletions cut 0 bases from V and 7 bases from J, with 10 bases between. Per the germline V gene, CDR1 is MNHEY and CDR2 is SVGAGI. CDR3 length: 14 residues. The CDR3 reads CASSYSGGGQPQHF. CDR3 sequence (DNA): TGTGCCAGCAGTTACTCGGGCGGGGGGCAGCCCCAGCATTTT.

The rearrangement uses TRBV13 and TRBJ1-1; 10 bases are shared with TRBD1. This CDR3 contains 13 residues. CDR1 is PRHDT and CDR2 is FYEKMQ in the germline V gene (reference sequence). The trim removed 5 bases at V and 12 bases at J, leaving 9 bases unmatched. CDR3 DNA sequence: TGTGCCAGCAGCAACGGACAGGGGGATTTATCTTTCTTT. It codes for CASSNGQGDLSFF.

The V call is TRBV6-2 or TRBV6-3, the J call TRBJ2-5; no reliable D call. The germline V gene has CDR1 MNHEY and CDR2 SVGEGT. The CDR3 spans 16 residues. V dropped 2 bases and J dropped 0 bases, with 13 bases sitting between them. Here the CDR3 reads CASSYTGGEHQETQYF. DNA of the CDR3: TGTGCCAGCAGTTACACGGGCGGAGAGCACCAAGAGACCCAGTACTTC.

The rearrangement joins TRBV15 to TRBJ2-3, with D perhaps being TRBD1 or TRBD2 (5 bases each). Germline loops: CDR1 LNHNV, CDR2 YYDKDF (reference sequence). Trimming removed 5 bases at V and 2 bases at J, with 11 bases between. The CDR3 consists of 14 residues. The CDR3 nucleotides are TGTGCCACCAGCGCCTGGGACCTCACAGATACGCAGTATTTT. Amino acids: CATSAWDLTDTQYF.

V gene TRBV15 combines with J gene TRBJ2-7; 12 nucleotides match TRBD1. The CDR3 sequence is 17 residues long. J gave up 5 bases and V 0 bases, and 8 bases lay outside the gene matches. CDR1 is LNHNV and CDR2 is YYDKDF in the germline V gene (reference sequence). The CDR3 DNA follows: TGTGCCACCAGCAGAGACGACCTAGGGACAGGGGGCGACGAGCAGTACTTC. Translation gives CATSRDDLGTGGDEQYF.

The chain uses TRBV30 and TRBJ1-3, with unresolved D. CDR3 length: 14 residues. V was trimmed by 2 bases and J by 1 base, leaving 9 bases between them. Germline-derived CDR1 and CDR2 are GTSNPN and SVGIG (reference sequence). In DNA, the CDR3 is TGTGCCTGGAGTAAGAGATCTTCTGGAAACACCATATATTTT. Protein sequence: CAWSKRSSGNTIYF.

On this clonotype itself: An end of the junction differs from the germline gene, which may be a read error. The rearrangement uses TRBV30 and TRBJ2-2; 11 bases line up with TRBD2. The CDR3 has 15 residues. In germline, CDR1 is GTSNPN, CDR2 SVGIG (reference sequence). CDR3 bases: TGTGCCTGGAGTTTAGCGGGGGGGCCGGGCGGGGAGCTGTGTTTT. It translates to CAWSLAGGPGGELCF.

The V gene is TRBV4-1, the J gene TRBJ1-5; D possibly corresponds to TRBD1 (5 bases). Germline V gives CDR1 MGHRA, CDR2 YSYEKL. The CDR3 spans 15 residues. V was trimmed by 1 base and J by 2 bases, leaving 9 bases between them. The CDR3: CASSQAPTGNQPQHF. The DNA of the CDR3 is TGCGCCAGCAGCCAAGCGCCGACAGGCAATCAGCCCCAGCATTTT.

The gene calls are TRBV2 and TRBJ2-2, with 7 bases lining up with TRBD1. Per germline, CDR1 SNHLY and CDR2 FYNNEI. Germline trimming cut 6 bases from V and 6 bases from J; bases unmatched to any gene: 7. This CDR3 has 14 residues. In nucleotides, the CDR3 is TGTGCCAGCAGCGGGACAGCGCACCCCGGGGAGCTGTTTTTT. This sequence encodes CASSGTAHPGELFF.

The chain links TRBV5-1 to TRBJ2-1, with TRBD2 matching 9 bases. The CDR3 covers 16 residues. Per germline, CDR1 SGHRS and CDR2 YFSETQ. V trimming: 5 bases; J trimming: 6 bases; junction bases outside the gene matches: 12. CDR3 region: CASSREPSGVINEQFF. The CDR3 bases are TGCGCCAGCAGTAGAGAACCTAGCGGGGTAATCAATGAGCAGTTCTTC.

The V and J genes are TRBV2 and TRBJ2-7; 9 bases match TRBD2. This CDR3 region has 13 residues. Germline V gives CDR1 SNHLY, CDR2 FYNNEI. The junction had 6 bases not matched to a gene; V was cut back by 6 bases and J by 6 bases. The CDR3 DNA is TGTGCCAGCAGCGGGACTAGCTTCTCCGAGCAGTACTTC. Protein product: CASSGTSFSEQYF.

The chain recombines TRBV7-3 with TRBJ1-1; D is ambiguous. Trimming removed 6 bases at V and 1 base at J, with 9 bases between. This CDR3 contains 13 residues. Per the germline V gene, CDR1 is SGHTA and CDR2 is FQGTGA. CDR3 coding DNA: TGTGCCAGCAGAGCCACGGGGAACACTGAAGCTTTCTTT. This codes for CASRATGNTEAFF.

The chain is built from TRBV7-3 and TRBJ2-1; D perhaps matches TRBD2 (5 bases). Looked up from germline, CDR1 is SGHTA and CDR2 is FQGTGA. The CDR3 covers 13 residues. The V gene lost 5 bases and the J gene lost 5 bases, with 10 bases spanning the gap. CDR3 in amino acids: CASSPSGHNEQFF. The CDR3, as DNA: TGTGCCAGCAGCCCAAGCGGTCACAATGAGCAGTTCTTC.